Each of the 5 T cell receptor beta chains below was sequenced from the same sample in a study of T cells in Graves' hyperthyroidism and ophthalmopathy. Amplified TCR beta CDR3 regions derived from RNA transcripts. TCR CDR3 underwent first-round RT-PCR with the HTBI primer set. Each CDR3 protein is one row after TCRdb ran MiXCR on the multiplex PCR reads. Here the sample spans over 500,000 distinct CDR3 sequences, under 20% being singletons. The sample consisted of blood. These receptors were obtained from a woman younger than 30 with Graves' ophthalmopathy.

This clonotype appeared many times. V is TRBV7-2 and J is TRBJ2-3, with 11 bases fitting TRBD2. Germline V lookup: CDR1 SGHTA, CDR2 FQGNSA. The length of the CDR3 is 18 residues. Germline trimming cut 2 bases from V and 0 bases from J; bases unmatched to any gene: 7. The CDR3 sequence is CASSLLSTSGTSTDTQYF. DNA of the CDR3: TGTGCCAGCAGCTTACTATCGACTAGCGGGACTAGCACAGATACGCAGTATTTT. The full variable domain, rest sourced from reference TRBV7-2 and TRBJ2-3, is GAGVSQSPSNKVTEKGKDVELRCDPISGHTALYWYRQSLGQGLEFLIYFQGNSAPDKSGLPSDRFSAERTGGSVSTLTIQRTQQEDSAVYLCASSLLSTSGTSTDTQYFGPGTRLTVL.

Turning to this clonotype: One junction end disagrees with the germline gene, perhaps due to a read error. This chain links TRBV27 with TRBJ2-3, with unresolved D. The CDR3 consists of 13 residues. Per germline, CDR1 MNHEY and CDR2 SMNVEV (reference sequence). This CDR3 is CTSSLLGTDTQYF. CDR3 sequence (DNA): TGTACCAGCAGTTTACTGGGAACAGATACGCAGTATTTT.

This clonotype was seen at least ten times. This chain links TRBV5-8 with TRBJ2-1, with 10 nucleotides matching TRBD2. Germline V gives CDR1 SGHTS, CDR2 YDEGEE. V shed 0 bases, J shed 6 bases, and the junction held 6 bases outside the gene matches. The CDR3 contains 16 residues. CDR3 sequence reads: CASSLVGLAGANEQFF. In DNA, the CDR3 is TGTGCCAGCAGCTTGGTGGGGCTAGCGGGAGCCAATGAGCAGTTCTTC.

This clonotype was recorded many times. The chain carries TRBV20-1 and TRBJ1-1; tentatively, D is TRBD1 (6 bases). This CDR3 has 14 residues. V lost 4 bases and J 3 bases, leaving 15 bases between the germline ends. Germline-derived CDR1 and CDR2 are DFQATT and SNEGSKA (reference sequence). The CDR3 spells CSATRDTRHTEAFF. The CDR3, as DNA: TGCAGTGCTACACGGGACACCCGGCACACTGAAGCTTTCTTT.

This clonotype was counted between two and nine times. The V gene is TRBV6-1, the J gene TRBJ2-7; TRBD2 matches 9 bases. Germline V gene sequence: CDR1 MNHNS, CDR2 SASEGT. Losses at the gene ends were 4 bases for V and 0 bases for J; bases not matched to a gene: 7. This CDR3 comprises 16 residues. CDR3 DNA: TGTGCCAGCAGTGGCAGACTAGCGGACTACTCCTACGAGCAGTACTTC. This encodes CASSGRLADYSYEQYF.